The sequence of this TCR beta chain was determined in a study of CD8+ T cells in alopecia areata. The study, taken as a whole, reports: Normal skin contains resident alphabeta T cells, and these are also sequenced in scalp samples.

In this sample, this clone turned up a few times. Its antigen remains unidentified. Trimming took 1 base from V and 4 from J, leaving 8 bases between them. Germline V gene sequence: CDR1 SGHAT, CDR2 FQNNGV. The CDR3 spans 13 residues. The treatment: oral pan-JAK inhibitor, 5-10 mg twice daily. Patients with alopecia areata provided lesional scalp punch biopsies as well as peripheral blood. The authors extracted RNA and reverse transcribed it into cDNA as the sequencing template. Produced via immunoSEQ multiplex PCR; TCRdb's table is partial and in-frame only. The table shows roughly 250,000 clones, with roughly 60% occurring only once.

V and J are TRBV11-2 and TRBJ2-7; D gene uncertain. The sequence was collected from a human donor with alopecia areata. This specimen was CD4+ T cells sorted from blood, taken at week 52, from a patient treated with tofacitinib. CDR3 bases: TGTGCCAGCAGCTTAGCGGTAGTTTACGAGCAGTACTTC. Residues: CASSLAVVYEQYF.